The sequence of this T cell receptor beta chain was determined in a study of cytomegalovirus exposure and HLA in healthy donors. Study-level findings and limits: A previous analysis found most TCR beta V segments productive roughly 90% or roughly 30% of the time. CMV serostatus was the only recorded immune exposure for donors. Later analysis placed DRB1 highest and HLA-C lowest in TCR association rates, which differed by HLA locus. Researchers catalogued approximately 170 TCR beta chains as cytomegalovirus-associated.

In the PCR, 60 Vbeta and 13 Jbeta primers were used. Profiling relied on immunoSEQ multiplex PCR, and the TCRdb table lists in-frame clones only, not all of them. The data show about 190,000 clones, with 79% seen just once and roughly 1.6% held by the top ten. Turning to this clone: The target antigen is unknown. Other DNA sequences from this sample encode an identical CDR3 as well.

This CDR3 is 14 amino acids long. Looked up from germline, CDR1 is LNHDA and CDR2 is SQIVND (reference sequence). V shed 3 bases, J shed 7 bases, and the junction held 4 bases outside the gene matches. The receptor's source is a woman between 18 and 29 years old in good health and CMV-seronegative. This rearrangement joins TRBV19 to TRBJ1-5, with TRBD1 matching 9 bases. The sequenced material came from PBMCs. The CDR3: CASSIWTGDQPQHF. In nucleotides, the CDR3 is TGTGCCAGTAGTATCTGGACAGGGGACCAGCCCCAGCATTTT.